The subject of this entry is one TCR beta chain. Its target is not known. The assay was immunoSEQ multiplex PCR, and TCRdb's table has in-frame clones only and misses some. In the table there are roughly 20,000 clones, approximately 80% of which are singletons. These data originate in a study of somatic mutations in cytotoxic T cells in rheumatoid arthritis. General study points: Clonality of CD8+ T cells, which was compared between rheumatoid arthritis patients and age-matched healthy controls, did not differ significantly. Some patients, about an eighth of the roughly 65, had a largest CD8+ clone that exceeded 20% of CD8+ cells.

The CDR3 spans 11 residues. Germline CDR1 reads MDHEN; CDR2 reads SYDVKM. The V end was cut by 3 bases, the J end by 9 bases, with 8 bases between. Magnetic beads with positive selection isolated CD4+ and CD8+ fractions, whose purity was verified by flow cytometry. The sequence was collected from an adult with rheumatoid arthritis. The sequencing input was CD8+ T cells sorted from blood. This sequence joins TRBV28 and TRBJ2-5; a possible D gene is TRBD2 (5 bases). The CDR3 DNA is TGTGCCAGCAGTTTCGGCGGGCCCCAGTACTTC. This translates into CASSFGGPQYF.